This record looks at one T cell receptor (beta chain) sequence and its context. This clone was detected only once. Its recognized antigen is unknown. Within one base of it there is no much larger clone, and no base qualities were kept. The sample's time point label, in plain terms: baseline before first vaccination. Vaccinee samples came from UK trials COV001 and COV002, including a single-blind randomized controlled phase 2/3 trial of AZD1222 (ChAdOx1 nCoV-19) in healthy adults. For TCRbeta chain sequencing, PBMC samples were collected from trial participants at day 0 and at day 28 after the second dose. This entry belongs to a study of T cell responses to AZD1222 COVID-19 vaccine (dated by TCRdb to the early 2020s). Study-level background: Because spike-specific TCR depth and breadth did not differ between the two schedules, AZD1222 recipients who got a second dose at roughly 4 weeks were pooled with those who got a second dose at roughly 12 weeks. Trial participants were enrolled into age subgroups of 18-55, 56-69 and 70-plus years, which contained about 150, 27 and 61 TCR-sequenced participants, respectively. TCR sequencing covered some 250 trial participants: 200 to 220 given two doses of AZD1222 and some 25 given two doses of MenACWY control vaccine. Overall study outcomes, separate from this receptor: In the small 56-69-year group, the increase in depth fell short of significance, most likely because of low power. Because no day 14 peak-response samples were available, repertoires were characterized only after the peak T cell response. Participants were mostly white British, with more females than males. The authors suggested clonal diversity may have been underestimated. Conclusions about previously exposed vaccinees are limited, since just 6 or 7 AZD1222 recipients were seropositive for SARS-CoV-2 at baseline. CD4 TCRs associated with the vaccine covered the entire spike protein, and the dominant responses were in regions 160-218 and 743-854. A significant rise in spike-specific TCR breadth and depth was observed after two AZD1222 doses relative to day 0 and relative to MenACWY recipients. Reportedly, almost half of the unique spike-specific TCRs recognized epitopes lying outside the regions that are mutated in the B.1.351 and B.1.1.7 variants.

The CDR3 regions of human TCRbeta chains were subjected to immunosequencing. The study's processing was this. Repertoire TCRs were checked for matches against a reference library of SARS-CoV-2-specific TCRs that had been generated using the MIRA antigen-specificity platform. Breadth was defined as the fraction of unique TCRs that were SARS-CoV-2-associated, and depth was defined as the fraction of total T cells that were SARS-CoV-2-associated. Each spike-specific TCR was assigned to its reactive spike region and to a CD4 or CD8 class using the MIRA data. Log10-transformed breadth and depth values were compared by one-way ANOVA with Sidak's multiple comparisons tests. The table was pulled from immuneACCESS by TCRdb, which kept in-frame rearrangements only. Such tables lose some clones; where checked, under half of the loss comes from unresolved V genes, and the rest has no known cause. The V and J calls and clone size were taken over from that table, and D and trimming were inferred from the DNA. This sample comprises 100,000 to 150,000 clones, approximately 90% of them detected only once. The top ten hold about 5% of the sample.

The CDR3 runs 13 amino acids, cysteine and phenylalanine included. The entry retains the CDR3 DNA only, 39 bases that are in frame from base 1. CDR1 and CDR2, looked up from the germline V gene, are MNHEY and SVGAGI. V is shortened by 6 bases, J by 9 bases, and the region joining them spans 15 bases. The chain is made from TRBV6-5 and TRBJ2-1, with the D gene uncertain. The clonotype comes from an adult in good health. The sequences come from peripheral blood, collected on day 0 of AZD1222 vaccination. The DNA is as follows: TGTGCCAGCAGGGCTTTACAAACTGGTGAGCAGTTCTTC. It translates to CASRALQTGEQFF.